This T cell receptor beta chain was recorded in a study of shared clonotypes between healthy human individuals. Broader study findings: Lower generation probabilities were found for non-shared clonotypes than for those shared by all four donors. Sampling covered blood only; tissue repertoires likely differ. Compared with memory subsets, naive subsets generally had larger estimated richness. Shared clonotypes: about 4.6% naive CD4, about 4% naive CD8, about 2.2% memory CD4, about 0.4% memory CD8.

This CDR3 is built from 14 residues. With V trimmed by 5 bases and J by 8 bases, 7 bases remained unmatched. Germline V gene sequence: CDR1 LNHNV, CDR2 YYDKDF (reference sequence). The protocol was immunoSEQ multiplex PCR, while the TCRdb copy is restricted to in-frame clones and leaves out a portion. This sample has about 2 million clones; approximately 95% occur once, and the top ten carry 0.85% to 1.3%. Details on this clone: The antigen remains undetermined.

CD45RO-negative CD8 cells positively selected for CCR7 made up the naive population, which excluded terminally differentiated effector memory CD45RA+ cells. The source of this sequence is a man between 18 and 35 years old in good health. Sample: naive CD8+ T cells sorted from blood. The V call is TRBV15, the J call TRBJ2-1; 9 bases match TRBD2. The CDR3 protein is CATSSAGGPDEQFF. In DNA form, the CDR3 reads TGTGCCACCAGCTCCGCGGGGGGGCCAGATGAGCAGTTCTTC.